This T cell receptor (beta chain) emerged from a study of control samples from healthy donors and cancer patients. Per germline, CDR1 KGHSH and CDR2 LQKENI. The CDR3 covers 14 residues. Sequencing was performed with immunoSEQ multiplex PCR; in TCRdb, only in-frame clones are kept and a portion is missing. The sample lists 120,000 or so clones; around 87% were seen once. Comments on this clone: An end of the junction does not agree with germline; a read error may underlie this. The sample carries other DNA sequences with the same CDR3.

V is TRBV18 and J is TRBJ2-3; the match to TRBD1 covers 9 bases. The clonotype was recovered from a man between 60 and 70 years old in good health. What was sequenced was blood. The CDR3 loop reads CASSLGQGTDTQYF. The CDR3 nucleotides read TGTGCCAGCTCACTGGGACAGGGCACGGATACGCAGTATTTT.